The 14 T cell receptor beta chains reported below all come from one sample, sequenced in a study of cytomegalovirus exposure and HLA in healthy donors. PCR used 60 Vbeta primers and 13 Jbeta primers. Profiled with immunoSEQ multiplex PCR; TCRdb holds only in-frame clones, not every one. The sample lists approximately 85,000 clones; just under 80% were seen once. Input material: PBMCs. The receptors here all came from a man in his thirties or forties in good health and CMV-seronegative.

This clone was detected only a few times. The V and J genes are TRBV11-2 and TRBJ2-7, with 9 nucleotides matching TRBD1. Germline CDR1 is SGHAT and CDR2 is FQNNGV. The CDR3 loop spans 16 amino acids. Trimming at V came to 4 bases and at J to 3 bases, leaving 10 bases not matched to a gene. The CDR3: CASSSLQGARHYEQYF. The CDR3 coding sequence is TGTGCCAGCAGCTCACTACAGGGGGCGCGTCACTACGAGCAGTACTTC.

The DNA for the CDR3 is TGTGCCAGCACCCTCTTAGCAGCAGACTATGGCTACACCTTC. Protein sequence: CASTLLAADYGYTF. The V call is TRBV11-2, the J call TRBJ1-2, with no clear D. The CDR3 runs 14 residues. CDR1 and CDR2 from the germline V gene are SGHAT and FQNNGV. Trimming left V 7 bases short and J 3 bases short, with 15 bases between.

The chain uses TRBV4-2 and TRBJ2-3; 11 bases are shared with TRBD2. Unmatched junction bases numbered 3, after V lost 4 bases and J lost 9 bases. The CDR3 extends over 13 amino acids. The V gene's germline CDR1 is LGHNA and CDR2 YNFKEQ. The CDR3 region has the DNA TGTGCCAGCAGCCCCACTAGCGGGAGAACGCAGTATTTT. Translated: CASSPTSGRTQYF.

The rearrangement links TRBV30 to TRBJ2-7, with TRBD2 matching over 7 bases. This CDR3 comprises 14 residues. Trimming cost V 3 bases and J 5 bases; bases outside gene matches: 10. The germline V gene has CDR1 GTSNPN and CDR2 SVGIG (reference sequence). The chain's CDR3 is CAWSGGRESHEQYF. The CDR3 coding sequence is TGTGCCTGGAGCGGAGGGCGGGAGAGCCACGAGCAGTACTTC.

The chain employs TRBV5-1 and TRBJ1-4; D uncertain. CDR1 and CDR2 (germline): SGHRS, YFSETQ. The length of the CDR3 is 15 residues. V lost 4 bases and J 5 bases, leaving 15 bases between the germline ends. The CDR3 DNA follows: TGCGCCAGCAGCCTCCGGCCGGGAGGGAATGAAAAACTGTTTTTT. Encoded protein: CASSLRPGGNEKLFF.

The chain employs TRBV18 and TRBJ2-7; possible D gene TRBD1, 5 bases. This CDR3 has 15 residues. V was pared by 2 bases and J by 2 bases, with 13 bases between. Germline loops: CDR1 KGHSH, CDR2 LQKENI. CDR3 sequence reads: CASSPIQGATYEQYF. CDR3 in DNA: TGTGCCAGCTCACCAATCCAGGGTGCCACCTACGAGCAGTACTTC.

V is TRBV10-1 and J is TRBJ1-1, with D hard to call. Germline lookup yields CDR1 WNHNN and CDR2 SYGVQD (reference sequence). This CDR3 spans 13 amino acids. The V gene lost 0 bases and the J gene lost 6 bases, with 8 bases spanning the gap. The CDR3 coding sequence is TGCGCCAGCAGTGAGTCGGCAATACCTGAAGCTTTCTTT. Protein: CASSESAIPEAFF.

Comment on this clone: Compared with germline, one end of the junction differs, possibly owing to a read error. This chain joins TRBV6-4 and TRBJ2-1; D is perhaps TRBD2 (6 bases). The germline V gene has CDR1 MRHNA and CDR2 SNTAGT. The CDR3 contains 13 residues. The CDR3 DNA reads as TGTGCCAGCAGTGACTCGGACTACTATGAGCAGTTCTTC. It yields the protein CASSDSDYYEQFF.

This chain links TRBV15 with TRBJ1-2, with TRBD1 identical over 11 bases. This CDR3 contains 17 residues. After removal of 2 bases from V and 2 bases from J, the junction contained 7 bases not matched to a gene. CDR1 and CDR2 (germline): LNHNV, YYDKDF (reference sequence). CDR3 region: CATSRIGQGAFNYGYTF. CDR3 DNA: TGTGCCACCAGCAGAATTGGACAGGGGGCTTTCAACTATGGCTACACCTTC.

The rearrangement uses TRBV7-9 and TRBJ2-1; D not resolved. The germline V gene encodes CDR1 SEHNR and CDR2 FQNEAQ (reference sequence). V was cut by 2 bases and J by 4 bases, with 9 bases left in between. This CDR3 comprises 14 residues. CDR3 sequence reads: CASSLRADYNEQFF. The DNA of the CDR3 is TGTGCCAGCAGCTTACGTGCAGATTACAATGAGCAGTTCTTC.

CDR3 DNA sequence: TGTGCCAGCAGCTTTGGTGGGACAGGGGCCCCCTATGGCTACACCTTC. It codes for CASSFGGTGAPYGYTF. This chain joins TRBV7-3 and TRBJ1-2; 10 bases line up with TRBD1. The junction had 8 bases not matched to a gene; V was cut back by 3 bases and J by 4 bases. The CDR3 is 16 residues long. The V gene's germline CDR1 is SGHTA and CDR2 FQGTGA.

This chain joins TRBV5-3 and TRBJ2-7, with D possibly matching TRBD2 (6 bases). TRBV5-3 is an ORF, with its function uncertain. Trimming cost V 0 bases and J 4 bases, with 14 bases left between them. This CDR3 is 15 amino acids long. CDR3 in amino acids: CARSLGAGSPYEQYF. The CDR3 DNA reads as TGTGCCAGAAGCTTGGGGGCGGGGAGCCCTTACGAGCAGTACTTC.

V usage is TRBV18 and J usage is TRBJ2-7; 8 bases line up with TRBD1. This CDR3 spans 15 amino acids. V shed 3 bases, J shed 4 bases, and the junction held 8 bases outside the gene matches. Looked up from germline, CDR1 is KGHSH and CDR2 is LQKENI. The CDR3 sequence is CASSPGTGFRYEQYF. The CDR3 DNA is TGTGCCAGCTCACCCGGGACAGGATTTCGGTACGAGCAGTACTTC.

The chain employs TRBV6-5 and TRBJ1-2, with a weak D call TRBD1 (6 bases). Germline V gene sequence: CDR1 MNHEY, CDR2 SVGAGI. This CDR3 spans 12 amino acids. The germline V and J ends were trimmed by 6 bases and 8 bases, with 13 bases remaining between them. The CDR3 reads CASRRTAGGYTF. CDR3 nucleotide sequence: TGTGCCAGCAGAAGGACAGCCGGAGGCTACACCTTC.